The 24 T cell receptor beta chains reported below all come from one sample, sequenced in a study of response to subunit inactivated influenza vaccine. MiXCR, run by TCRdb on the RT-PCR reads, gives a single entry per CDR3 protein. The sample records about 500,000 distinct CDR3 sequences, 6.5% to 8% being singletons. The source material was PBMCs from blood, sampled about 23 months after vaccination. The receptor source for this set is a man between 50 and 70 years old who received an inactivated influenza vaccine.

The chain employs TRBV12-3 or TRBV12-4 and TRBJ1-5; maybe TRBD1 (5 bases). The CDR3 extends over 15 amino acids. The V end lost 8 bases, the J end lost 2 bases, and 16 bases lay between the germline ends. CDR3 amino acids: CASRVGRRGNQPQHF. CDR3 bases: TGTGCCAGCCGGGTGGGACGGAGGGGCAATCAGCCCCAGCATTTT.

This clonotype has only a few counts. The CDR3, as DNA: TGCAGCGGCAGTCGGGGACTAGCGTCGCGCTCCTACAATGAGCAGTTCTTC. This sequence encodes CSGSRGLASRSYNEQFF. The gene calls are TRBV29-1 and TRBJ2-1; 10 bases align to TRBD2. With V trimmed by 7 bases and J by 0 bases, 12 bases remained unmatched. CDR3 length: 17 residues. Germline assignment: CDR1 SQVTM and CDR2 ANQGSEA.

This clonotype was detected a few times. The gene calls are TRBV12-3 or TRBV12-4 and TRBJ1-6; D gene unclear. The length of the CDR3 is 12 residues. The germline V and J ends were trimmed by 2 bases and 13 bases, with 9 bases remaining between them. The CDR3 reads CASSLMAGPLHF. The DNA of the CDR3 is TGTGCCAGCAGTTTAATGGCCGGGCCCCTCCACTTT.

The chain carries TRBV11-3 and TRBJ2-5, with D perhaps assigned TRBD1 or TRBD2 (5 bases each). V was trimmed by 5 bases and J by 2 bases, leaving 21 bases between them. The CDR3 has 17 residues. The germline gives CDR1 SGHNT, CDR2 YENEEA. CDR3 nucleotide sequence: TGTGCCAGCAGCAAGATCTACGGGACGGAATATCAAGAGACCCAGTACTTC. Translation: CASSKIYGTEYQETQYF.

This clonotype was observed many times. The chain employs TRBV29-1 and TRBJ2-7; 8 bases line up with TRBD2. In germline, CDR1 is SQVTM, CDR2 ANQGSEA. The CDR3 has 15 residues. Unmatched junction bases numbered 10, after V lost 4 bases and J lost 2 bases. The CDR3 spells CSVGDSGTPTYEQYF. The CDR3 DNA reads as TGCAGCGTTGGAGATAGCGGGACCCCTACCTACGAGCAGTACTTC.

This sequence joins TRBV28 and TRBJ1-2; 9 bases fit TRBD1. Unmatched junction bases numbered 12, after V lost 6 bases and J lost 13 bases. Per the germline V gene, CDR1 is MDHEN and CDR2 is SYDVKM. The CDR3 runs to 13 residues. The CDR3 here is CASRNRGRNGPTF. CDR3 coding DNA: TGTGCCAGCAGAAACAGGGGGCGGAATGGTCCCACCTTC.

This clonotype was picked up many times. This chain joins TRBV10-3 and TRBJ1-1; 8 positions agree with TRBD1. CDR1 is ENHRY, CDR2 SYGVKD, per germline. This CDR3 region has 13 residues. Germline trimming cut 9 bases from V and 3 bases from J; bases unmatched to any gene: 6. In DNA, the CDR3 is TGTGCCATTCAGGACAGGGTTGACACTGAAGCTTTCTTT. Amino acids: CAIQDRVDTEAFF.

The chain carries TRBV12-3 or TRBV12-4 and TRBJ1-6, with TRBD1 as a possible D gene (6 bases). This CDR3 contains 13 residues. The V end lost 8 bases, the J end lost 5 bases, and 10 bases lay between the germline ends. The CDR3 region has the DNA TGTGCCAGCGGCAGACAGGATAATTCACCCCTCCACTTT. This codes for CASGRQDNSPLHF.

This clonotype showed up many times. The rearrangement links TRBV19 to TRBJ2-1; D unresolved. V was clipped by 1 base and J by 4 bases, with 11 bases between them. The germline gives CDR1 LNHDA, CDR2 SQIVND (reference sequence). The CDR3 has 15 amino acids. The CDR3 DNA reads as TGTGCCAGTAGTATAGGCAGGAACTCTTACAATGAGCAGTTCTTC. Its protein is CASSIGRNSYNEQFF.

For the CDR3, the DNA is TGTGCCAGCAGCGTAGGAGAGGGGAATATCGCGAACACCGGGGAGCTGTTTTTT. Translation gives CASSVGEGNIANTGELFF. The chain has TRBV9 and TRBJ2-2, with D perhaps being TRBD1 or TRBD2 (5 bases each). CDR1 is SGDLS, CDR2 YYNGEE, per germline. V was cut by 0 bases and J by 0 bases, with 15 bases left in between. The CDR3 contains 18 residues.

The chain is built from TRBV7-9 and TRBJ2-3; TRBD2 might be the D (6 bases). Germline V gene lookup returns CDR1 SEHNR and CDR2 FQNEAQ (reference sequence). Deletions cut 5 bases from V and 5 bases from J, with 14 bases between. This CDR3 contains 14 residues. This CDR3 is CASSRGWMEDTQYF. The CDR3 DNA is TGTGCCAGCAGCCGGGGGTGGATGGAAGATACGCAGTATTTT.

CDR3 sequence reads: CASKYAVEETQYF. In DNA form, the CDR3 reads TGCGCCAGCAAATATGCGGTGGAGGAGACCCAGTACTTC. The chain couples TRBV10-2 to TRBJ2-5; D is unclear. CDR3 length: 13 amino acids. Trimming took 7 bases from V and 5 from J, leaving 14 bases between them. Germline CDR1 WSHSY, CDR2 SAAADI.

The rearrangement joins TRBV29-1 to TRBJ2-7; D is possibly TRBD2 (6 bases). Germline V CDR1 and CDR2: SQVTM, ANQGSEA. Trimming took off 6 bases at V and 3 bases at J, with 15 bases between the two ends. The CDR3 has 13 residues. The CDR3 nucleotides read TGCAGCGTGGCCGGGGGAAGGGGCTACGAGCAGTACTTC. Encoded protein: CSVAGGRGYEQYF.

This clonotype was counted ten times or more. CDR3 region: CASSWRGNANTEAFF. The CDR3, as DNA: TGCGCCAGCAGCTGGCGGGGCAACGCGAACACTGAAGCTTTCTTT. The chain has TRBV5-1 and TRBJ1-1; a possible D gene is TRBD1 (5 bases). Germline values: CDR1 SGHRS, CDR2 YFSETQ. The V end was cut by 3 bases, the J end by 1 base, with 13 bases between. The length of the CDR3 is 15 residues.

This chain joins TRBV4-2 and TRBJ1-6, with D unresolved. CDR3 size: 18 residues. The germline V and J ends were trimmed by 0 bases and 0 bases, with 12 bases remaining between them. CDR1 and CDR2 from the germline V gene are LGHNA and YNFKEQ. The CDR3 sequence: CASSQDHGPSSYNSPLHF. The CDR3 nucleotides are TGTGCCAGCAGCCAAGATCACGGGCCGAGCTCCTATAATTCACCCCTCCACTTT.

V usage is TRBV21-1 and J usage is TRBJ1-1. TRBV21-1 is deemed a pseudogene. The CDR3 length is 15 residues. The CDR3: CASSKRGQFNTEAFF. The DNA of the CDR3 is TGTGCCAGCAGCAAGAGAGGTCAGTTCAACACTGAAGCTTTCTTT.

This clonotype was seen many times. The V gene is TRBV5-6, the J gene TRBJ1-3; D unresolved. Germline V lookup: CDR1 SGHDT, CDR2 YYEEEE. The ends were cut back, 1 base at V and 0 bases at J, with 5 bases in the middle. The CDR3 consists of 14 residues. The CDR3 region has the DNA TGTGCCAGCAGCTTGTACGGCTCTGGAAACACCATATATTTT. Translation: CASSLYGSGNTIYF.

This clonotype was counted only a few times. The chain combines TRBV12-3 or TRBV12-4 with TRBJ2-5; possible D gene TRBD2, 7 bases. Trimming removed 6 bases from V and 2 bases from J, with 19 bases in between. CDR3 length: 16 amino acids. CDR3 sequence: CASSPPWGGGQETQYF. The CDR3 nucleotides are TGTGCCAGCAGCCCACCTTGGGGAGGGGGGCAAGAGACCCAGTACTTC.

The chain has TRBV7-9 and TRBJ2-5, with TRBD2 as a possible D gene (6 bases). V dropped 5 bases and J dropped 4 bases, with 14 bases sitting between them. Germline lookup yields CDR1 SEHNR and CDR2 FQNEAQ (reference sequence). The CDR3 is 14 residues long. The CDR3 is CASSPGEVAETQYF. The DNA for the CDR3 is TGTGCCAGCAGCCCCGGGGAGGTTGCAGAGACCCAGTACTTC.

In its sample, this clonotype was seen many times. The chain links TRBV12-3 or TRBV12-4 to TRBJ2-3; 13 bases agree with TRBD2. The V and J ends lost 3 bases and 2 bases, in that order; junction bases with no gene match: 5. This CDR3 has 17 residues. The CDR3 DNA reads TGTGCCAGCAGTTTCAACGGACTAGCGGGGGTCACAGATACGCAGTATTTT. This translates into CASSFNGLAGVTDTQYF.

The table lists this clonotype with many counts. This chain joins TRBV12-3 or TRBV12-4 and TRBJ2-1; 7 nucleotides agree with TRBD1. The CDR3 runs 15 residues. The ends lost 5 bases at V and 6 bases at J; junction bases unmatched: 10. The CDR3 here is CASSPGTDNFNEQFF. The CDR3 region has the DNA TGTGCCAGCAGTCCCGGGACAGACAATTTCAATGAGCAGTTCTTC.

This clonotype has ten or more counts. V is TRBV12-3 or TRBV12-4 and J is TRBJ2-3; TRBD1 or TRBD2 may be the D gene (6 bases each). CDR3 length: 14 amino acids. V gave up 1 base and J gave up 6 bases, with 11 bases separating them. CDR3: CASSLGQGRDTQYF. The CDR3 coding sequence is TGTGCCAGCAGTTTAGGGCAGGGGAGGGATACGCAGTATTTT.

This clonotype was picked up many times. V and J are TRBV5-6 and TRBJ1-4; tentatively, D is TRBD1 (6 bases). Trimming removed 4 bases at V and 7 bases at J, with 14 bases between. Looked up from germline, CDR1 is SGHDT and CDR2 is YYEEEE. The CDR3 covers 14 residues. CDR3 bases: TGTGCCAGCAGCAAACAGGGCGGGACTGAAAAACTGTTTTTT. This codes for CASSKQGGTEKLFF.

This clonotype was found many times. The J gene is TRBJ1-1, the V gene TRBV29-1; D remains unclear. Germline V lookup: CDR1 SQVTM, CDR2 ANQGSEA. V dropped 7 bases and J dropped 3 bases, with 12 bases sitting between them. The CDR3 spans 12 residues. CDR3 in DNA: TGCAGCGGGGGTCTTCGGGACACTGAAGCTTTCTTT. This encodes CSGGLRDTEAFF.